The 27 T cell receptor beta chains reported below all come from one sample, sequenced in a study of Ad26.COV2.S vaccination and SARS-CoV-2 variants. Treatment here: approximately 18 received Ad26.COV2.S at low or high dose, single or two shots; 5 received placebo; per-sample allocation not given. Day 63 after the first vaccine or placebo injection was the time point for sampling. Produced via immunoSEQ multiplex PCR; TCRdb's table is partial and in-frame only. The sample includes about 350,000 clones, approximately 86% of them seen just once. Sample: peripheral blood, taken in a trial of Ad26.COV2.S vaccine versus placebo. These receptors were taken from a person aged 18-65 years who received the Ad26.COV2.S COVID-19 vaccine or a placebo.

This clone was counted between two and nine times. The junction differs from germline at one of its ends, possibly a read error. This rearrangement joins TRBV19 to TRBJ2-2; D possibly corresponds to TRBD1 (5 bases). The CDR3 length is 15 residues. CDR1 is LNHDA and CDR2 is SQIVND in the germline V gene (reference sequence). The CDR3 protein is CASSGLSGNPGELFF. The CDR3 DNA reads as TGTGCCAGTAGTGGCCTGTCAGGGAACCCCGGGGAGCTGTTTTTT. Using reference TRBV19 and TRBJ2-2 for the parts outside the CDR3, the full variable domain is DGGITQSPKYLFRKEGQNVTLSCEQNLNHDAMYWYRQDPGQGLRLIYYSQIVNDFQKGDIAEGYSVSREKKESFPLTVTSAQKNPTAFYLCASSGLSGNPGELFFGEGSRLTVL.

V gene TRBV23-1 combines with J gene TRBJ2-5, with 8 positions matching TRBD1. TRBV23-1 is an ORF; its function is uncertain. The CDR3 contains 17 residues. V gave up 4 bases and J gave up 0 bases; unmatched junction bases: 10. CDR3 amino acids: CASSRRGDRLYQETQYF. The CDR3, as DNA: TGCGCCAGCAGTCGGAGGGGGGACAGGTTGTACCAAGAGACCCAGTACTTC.

CDR3 in amino acids: CASSTRPGGNSPLHF. CDR3 in DNA: TGTGCCAGCAGTACCCGGCCCGGCGGCAATTCACCCCTCCACTTT. The chain is built from TRBV28 and TRBJ1-6; D gene unclear. The CDR3 runs 15 residues. Trimming stripped 5 bases from V and 7 bases from J, with 15 bases between. Germline CDR1 reads MDHEN; CDR2 reads SYDVKM. The full variable domain, with the rest looked up from reference TRBV28 and TRBJ1-6, is DVKVTQSSRYLVKRTGEKVFLECVQDMDHENMFWYRQDPGLGLRLIYFSYDVKMKEKGDIPEGYSVSREKKERFSLILESASTNQTSMYLCASSTRPGGNSPLHFGNGTRLTVT.

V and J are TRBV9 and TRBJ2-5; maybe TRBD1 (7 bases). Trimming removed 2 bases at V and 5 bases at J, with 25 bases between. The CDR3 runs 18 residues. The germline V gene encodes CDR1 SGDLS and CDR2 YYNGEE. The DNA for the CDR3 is TGTGCCAGCAGCGTCTCGACGCGAAGAATCGCAGGGGGGGAGACCCAGTACTTC. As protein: CASSVSTRRIAGGETQYF.

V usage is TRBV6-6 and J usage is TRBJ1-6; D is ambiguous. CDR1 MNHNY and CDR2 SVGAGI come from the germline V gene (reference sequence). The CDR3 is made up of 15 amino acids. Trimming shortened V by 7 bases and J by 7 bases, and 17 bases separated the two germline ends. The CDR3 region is CASIDPRIMNSPLHF. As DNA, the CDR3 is TGTGCCAGCATCGACCCTCGGATTATGAATTCACCCCTCCACTTT.

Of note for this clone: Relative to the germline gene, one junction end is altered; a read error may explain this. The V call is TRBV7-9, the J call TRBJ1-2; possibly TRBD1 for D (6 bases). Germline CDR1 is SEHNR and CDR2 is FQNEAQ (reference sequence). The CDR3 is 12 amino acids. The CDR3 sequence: CASSPPGGRRCF. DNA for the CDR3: TGTGCCAGCAGCCCCCCGGGGGGCAGACGGTGTTTC.

The chain's CDR3 is CASSLRIANEKLFF. The DNA for the CDR3 is TGTGCCAGCAGCTTAAGGATAGCTAATGAAAAACTGTTTTTT. This sequence joins TRBV5-5 and TRBJ1-4; D not certain. Germline CDR1 is SGHKS and CDR2 is YYEKEE (reference sequence). The CDR3 has 14 amino acids. V lost 2 bases and J 3 bases, leaving 8 bases between the germline ends.

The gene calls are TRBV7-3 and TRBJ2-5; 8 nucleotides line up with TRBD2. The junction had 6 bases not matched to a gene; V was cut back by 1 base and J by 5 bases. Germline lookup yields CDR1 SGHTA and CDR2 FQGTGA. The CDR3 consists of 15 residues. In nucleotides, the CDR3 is TGTGCCAGCAGCTTAAACCCCGGGACTAGGGAGACCCAGTACTTC. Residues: CASSLNPGTRETQYF.

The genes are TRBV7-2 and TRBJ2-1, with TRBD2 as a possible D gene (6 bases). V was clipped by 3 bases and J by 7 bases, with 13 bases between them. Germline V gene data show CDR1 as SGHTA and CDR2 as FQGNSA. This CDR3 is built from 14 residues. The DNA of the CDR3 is TGTGCCAGCAGCTTTGCGGGGAACTTGAATGAGCAGTTCTTC. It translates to CASSFAGNLNEQFF.

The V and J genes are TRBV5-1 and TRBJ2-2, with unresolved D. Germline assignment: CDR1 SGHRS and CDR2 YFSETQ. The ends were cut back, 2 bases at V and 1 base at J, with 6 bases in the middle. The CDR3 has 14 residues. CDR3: CASSLSGNTGELFF. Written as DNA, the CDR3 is TGCGCCAGCAGCTTATCGGGGAACACCGGGGAGCTGTTTTTT.

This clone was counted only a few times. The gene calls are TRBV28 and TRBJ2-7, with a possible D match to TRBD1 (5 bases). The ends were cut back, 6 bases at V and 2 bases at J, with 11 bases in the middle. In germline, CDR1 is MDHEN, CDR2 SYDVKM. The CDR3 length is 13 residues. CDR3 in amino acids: CASSRDPPYEQYF. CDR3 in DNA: TGTGCCAGCAGCAGGGATCCCCCCTACGAGCAGTACTTC.

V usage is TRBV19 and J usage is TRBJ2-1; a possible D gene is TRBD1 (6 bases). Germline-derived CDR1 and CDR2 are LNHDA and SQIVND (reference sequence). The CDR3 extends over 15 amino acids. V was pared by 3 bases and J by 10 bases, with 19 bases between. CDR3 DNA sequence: TGTGCCAGTAGTATTACAGGGACCATACAAGAGGAGCAGTTCTTC. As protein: CASSITGTIQEEQFF.

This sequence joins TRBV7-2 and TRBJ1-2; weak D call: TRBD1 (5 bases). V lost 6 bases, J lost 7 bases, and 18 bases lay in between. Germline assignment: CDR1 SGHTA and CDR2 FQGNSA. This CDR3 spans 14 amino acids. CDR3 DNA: TGTGCCAGCAGTTCGACGGCCGTGGGGCTTGGCTACACCTTC. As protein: CASSSTAVGLGYTF. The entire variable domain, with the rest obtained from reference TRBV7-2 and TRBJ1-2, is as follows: GAGVSQSPSNKVTEKGKDVELRCDPISGHTALYWYRQSLGQGLEFLIYFQGNSAPDKSGLPSDRFSAERTGGSVSTLTIQRTQQEDSAVYLCASSSTAVGLGYTFGSGTRLTVV.

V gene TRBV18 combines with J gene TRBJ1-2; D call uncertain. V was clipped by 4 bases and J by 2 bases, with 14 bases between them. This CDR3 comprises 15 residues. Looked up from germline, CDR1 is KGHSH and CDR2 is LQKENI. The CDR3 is CASSLALRGNYGYTF. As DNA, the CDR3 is TGTGCCAGCTCACTCGCATTACGAGGGAACTATGGCTACACCTTC.

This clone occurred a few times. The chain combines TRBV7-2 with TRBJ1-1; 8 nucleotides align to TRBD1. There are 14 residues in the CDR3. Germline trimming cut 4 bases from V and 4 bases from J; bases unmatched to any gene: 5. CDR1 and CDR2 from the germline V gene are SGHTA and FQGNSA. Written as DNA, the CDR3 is TGTGCCAGCAGCTCAAGACAGGGGAGCACTGAAGCTTTCTTT. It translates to CASSSRQGSTEAFF.

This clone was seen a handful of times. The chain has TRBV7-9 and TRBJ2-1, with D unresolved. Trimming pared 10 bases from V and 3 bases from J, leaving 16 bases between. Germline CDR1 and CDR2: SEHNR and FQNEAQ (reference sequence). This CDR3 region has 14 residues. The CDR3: CATHPQSGYNEQFF. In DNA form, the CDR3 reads TGTGCCACCCACCCCCAGTCGGGCTACAATGAGCAGTTCTTC.

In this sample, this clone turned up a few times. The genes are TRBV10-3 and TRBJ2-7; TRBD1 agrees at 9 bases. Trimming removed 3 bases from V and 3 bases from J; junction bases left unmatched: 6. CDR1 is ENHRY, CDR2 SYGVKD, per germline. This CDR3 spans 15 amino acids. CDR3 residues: CAISESGTGYYEQYF. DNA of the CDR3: TGTGCCATCAGTGAATCCGGGACAGGGTACTACGAGCAGTACTTC.

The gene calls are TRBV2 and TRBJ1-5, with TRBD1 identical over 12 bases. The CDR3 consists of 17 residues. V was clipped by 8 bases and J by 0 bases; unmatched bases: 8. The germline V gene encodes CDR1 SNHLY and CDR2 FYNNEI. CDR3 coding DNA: TGTGCCAGCGGGGGGGACAGGGGGCTTTATAGCAATCAGCCCCAGCATTTT. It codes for CASGGDRGLYSNQPQHF.

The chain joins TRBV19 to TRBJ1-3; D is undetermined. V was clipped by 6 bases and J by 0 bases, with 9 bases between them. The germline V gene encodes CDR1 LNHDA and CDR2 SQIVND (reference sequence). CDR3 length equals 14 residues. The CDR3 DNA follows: TGTGCCAGTAGCCTAGGGTTCTCTGGAAACACCATATATTTT. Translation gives CASSLGFSGNTIYF.

The chain's CDR3 is CASSLGTGHNQETQYF. In nucleotides, the CDR3 is TGTGCCAGCAGCTTGGGAACGGGACACAACCAAGAGACCCAGTACTTC. The chain combines TRBV5-8 with TRBJ2-5; D might be TRBD1 (6 bases). Germline CDR1 is SGHTS and CDR2 is YDEGEE. The CDR3 consists of 16 residues. V was pared by 0 bases and J by 0 bases, with 12 bases between.

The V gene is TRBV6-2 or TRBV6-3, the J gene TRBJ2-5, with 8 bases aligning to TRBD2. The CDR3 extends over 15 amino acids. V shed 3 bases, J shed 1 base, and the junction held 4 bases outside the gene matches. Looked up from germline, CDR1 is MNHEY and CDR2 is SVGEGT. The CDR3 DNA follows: TGTGCCAGCAGTTATCGGGGGGGCTCCCAAGAGACCCAGTACTTC. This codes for CASSYRGGSQETQYF.

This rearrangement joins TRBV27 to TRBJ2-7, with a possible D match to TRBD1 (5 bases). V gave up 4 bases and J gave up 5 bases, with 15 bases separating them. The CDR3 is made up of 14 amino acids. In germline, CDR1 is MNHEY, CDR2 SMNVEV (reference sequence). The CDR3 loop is CASSSIVGLDEQYF. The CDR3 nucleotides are TGTGCCAGCAGTTCCATTGTGGGGCTCGACGAGCAGTACTTC.

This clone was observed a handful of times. The CDR3: CASSVDSNTDTQYF. The CDR3 DNA is TGTGCCAGCAGCGTGGACTCGAACACAGATACGCAGTATTTT. The gene calls are TRBV9 and TRBJ2-3; maybe TRBD2 (5 bases). The CDR3 has 14 amino acids. Germline V gene sequence: CDR1 SGDLS, CDR2 YYNGEE. Trimming shortened V by 2 bases and J by 2 bases, and 9 bases separated the two germline ends.

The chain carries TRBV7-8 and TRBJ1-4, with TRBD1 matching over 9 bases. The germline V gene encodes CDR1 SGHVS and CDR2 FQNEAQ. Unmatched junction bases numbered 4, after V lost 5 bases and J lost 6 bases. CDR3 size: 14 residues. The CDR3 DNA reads TGTGCCAGCAGCCTGGACAGGGGATATGAAAAACTGTTTTTT. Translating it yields CASSLDRGYEKLFF.

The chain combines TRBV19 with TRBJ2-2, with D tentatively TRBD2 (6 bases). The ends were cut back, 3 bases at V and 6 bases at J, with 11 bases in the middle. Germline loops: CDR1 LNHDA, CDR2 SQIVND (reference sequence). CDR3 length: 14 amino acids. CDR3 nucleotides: TGTGCCAGTAGTATGGGGCGGGGTCCCGGGGAGCTGTTTTTT. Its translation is CASSMGRGPGELFF.

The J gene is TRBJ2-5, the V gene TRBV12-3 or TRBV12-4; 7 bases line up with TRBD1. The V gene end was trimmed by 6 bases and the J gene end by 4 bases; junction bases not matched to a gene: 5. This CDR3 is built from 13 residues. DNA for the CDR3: TGTGCCAGCAGCCGGGACAGCGGAGAGACCCAGTACTTC. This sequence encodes CASSRDSGETQYF.

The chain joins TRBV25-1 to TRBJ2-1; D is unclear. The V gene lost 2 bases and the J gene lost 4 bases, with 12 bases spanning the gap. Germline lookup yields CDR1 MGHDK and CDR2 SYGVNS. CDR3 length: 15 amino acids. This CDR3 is CASSETLQLYNEQFF. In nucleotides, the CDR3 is TGTGCCAGCAGTGAAACCTTACAGCTTTACAATGAGCAGTTCTTC.